The 18 T cell receptor beta chains reported below all come from one sample, sequenced in a study of CD8 T cell repertoires and HIV-1 epitope variants. For these receptors, no antigen is known. Profiling relied on immunoSEQ multiplex PCR, and the TCRdb table lists in-frame clones only, not all of them. The sample includes 5,000 to 6,500 clones, 60% to 75% of them seen just once. Sequencing was performed on cultured CD8+ T cells derived from PBMCs. The receptors stem from a male donor with HIV.

This chain joins TRBV15 and TRBJ1-1; the D is unclear. Germline V gene lookup returns CDR1 LNHNV and CDR2 YYDKDF (reference sequence). The CDR3 sequence is 15 residues long. Trimming shortened V by 1 base and J by 0 bases, and 9 bases separated the two germline ends. CDR3 amino acids: CATSRGGLLNTEAFF. The CDR3 region has the DNA TGTGCCACCAGCAGAGGCGGTCTTCTGAACACTGAAGCTTTCTTT.

The chain has TRBV28 and TRBJ1-4; D is uncertain. Germline V gene lookup returns CDR1 MDHEN and CDR2 SYDVKM. CDR3 length: 13 amino acids. V shed 5 bases and J shed 0 bases, with 4 bases lying between them. The CDR3 protein is CASSPATNEKLFF. CDR3 DNA sequence: TGTGCCAGCAGTCCTGCAACTAATGAAAAACTGTTTTTT.

This clone occurred a few times. The rearrangement uses TRBV19 and TRBJ2-1; 8 bases are shared with TRBD1. This CDR3 contains 16 residues. V shed 8 bases, J shed 8 bases, and the junction held 17 bases outside the gene matches. The germline CDR1 and CDR2 sequences are LNHDA and SQIVND (reference sequence). The CDR3, as DNA: TGTGCCAGTGGGAATTCCGGGACAGGAGGGGAACATGAGCAGTTCTTC. Translated: CASGNSGTGGEHEQFF.

This clone was recorded a few times. The chain uses TRBV11-2 and TRBJ2-1, with D possibly being TRBD1 (6 bases). Germline CDR1 is SGHAT and CDR2 is FQNNGV. V was trimmed by 3 bases and J by 0 bases, leaving 9 bases between them. This CDR3 has 15 residues. The CDR3 loop is CASSFTGSSYNEQFF. Written as DNA, the CDR3 is TGTGCCAGCAGCTTCACAGGGAGCTCCTACAATGAGCAGTTCTTC.

The chain recombines TRBV7-9 with TRBJ2-3; 9 nucleotides align to TRBD1. V lost 5 bases to trimming and J lost 6 bases; unmatched junction nucleotides: 6. There are 14 residues in the CDR3. Germline V gene lookup returns CDR1 SEHNR and CDR2 FQNEAQ (reference sequence). The CDR3 protein is CASSITGGGDTQYF. CDR3 nucleotide sequence: TGTGCCAGCAGCATTACAGGGGGCGGGGATACGCAGTATTTT.

A note on this clone: This may be a read error, as it is one base from a much larger clone. The chain joins TRBV5-6 to TRBJ2-5; D remains ambiguous. Germline V gives CDR1 SGHDT, CDR2 YYEEEE. Trimming left V 3 bases short and J 5 bases short, with 11 bases between. CDR3 length: 13 amino acids. The CDR3 spells CASSSLLTETQYF. CDR3 DNA sequence: TGTGCCAGCAGCTCCCTTCTCACGGAGACCCAGTACTTC.

This clone appeared a few times. This sequence joins TRBV7-9 and TRBJ1-2, with D possibly matching TRBD1 (6 bases). Germline-derived CDR1 and CDR2 are SEHNR and FQNEAQ (reference sequence). The V and J ends lost 5 bases and 6 bases respectively, with 16 bases between them. CDR3 length: 14 residues. Here the CDR3 reads CASSPYQQGDGYTF. Written as DNA, the CDR3 is TGTGCCAGCAGCCCCTACCAACAGGGTGATGGCTACACCTTC.

The rearrangement joins TRBV5-8 to TRBJ1-1; D perhaps matches TRBD1 (5 bases). Per the germline V gene, CDR1 is SGHTS and CDR2 is YDEGEE. CDR3 length equals 14 residues. V was cut by 5 bases and J by 1 base, with 12 bases left in between. DNA of the CDR3: TGTGCCAGCAGTGGGGGGACTTCGAACACTGAAGCTTTCTTT. Translating gives CASSGGTSNTEAFF.

The chain links TRBV7-9 to TRBJ2-4; 9 bases line up with TRBD1. The CDR3 is 17 amino acids. J was trimmed by 4 bases and V by 1 base; bases with no gene match: 8. Germline loops: CDR1 SEHNR, CDR2 FQNEAQ (reference sequence). CDR3 in DNA: TGTGCCAGCAGCTTAGGGGCCCCCGGGACAGGGAAAAACATTCAGTACTTC. It codes for CASSLGAPGTGKNIQYF.

CDR3 sequence reads: CASSPRSNNYGYTF. The CDR3 coding sequence is TGTGCCAGCTCACCACGATCAAATAACTATGGCTACACCTTC. The chain is built from TRBV18 and TRBJ1-2, with unresolved D. CDR1 and CDR2 (germline): KGHSH, LQKENI. V gave up 1 base and J gave up 1 base, with 7 bases separating them. CDR3 length: 14 amino acids.

This chain joins TRBV9 and TRBJ2-7; D ambiguous. The CDR3 sequence is 13 residues long. Trimming took off 2 bases at V and 2 bases at J, with 8 bases between the two ends. The germline CDR1 and CDR2 sequences are SGDLS and YYNGEE. CDR3 sequence reads: CASSVGETYEQYF. For the CDR3, the DNA is TGTGCCAGCAGCGTTGGCGAGACCTACGAGCAGTACTTC.

Only a few counts were recorded for this clone. The rearrangement links TRBV11-3 to TRBJ2-1; the match to TRBD2 covers 8 bases. This CDR3 region has 15 residues. The germline gives CDR1 SGHNT, CDR2 YENEEA. Losses at the gene ends were 3 bases for V and 4 bases for J; bases not matched to a gene: 5. The CDR3 region has the DNA TGTGCCAGCAGCTTCAGAAGCGGGAGTTACAATGAGCAGTTCTTC. The encoded protein is CASSFRSGSYNEQFF.

The chain carries TRBV7-2 and TRBJ1-2; the match to TRBD1 covers 10 bases. This CDR3 is 17 amino acids long. In germline, CDR1 is SGHTA, CDR2 FQGNSA. V lost 1 base to trimming and J lost 5 bases; unmatched junction nucleotides: 10. The CDR3 sequence is CASSLVGTGDLSYGYTF. As DNA, the CDR3 is TGTGCCAGCAGCTTAGTTGGGACAGGGGACCTTTCTTATGGCTACACCTTC.

By share of the sample, this clone is medium-sized. V gene TRBV19 combines with J gene TRBJ2-7, with D possibly matching TRBD1 (7 bases). The CDR3 is 15 residues long. Germline CDR1 LNHDA, CDR2 SQIVND (reference sequence). Trimming cost V 1 base and J 3 bases, with 13 bases left between them. The CDR3 region has the DNA TGTGCCAGTAGTATAGCGGGGGACAGCCTCTACGAGCAGTACTTC. It specifies CASSIAGDSLYEQYF.

Judged by abundance, this clone is medium-sized. The chain links TRBV7-9 to TRBJ2-2; D call uncertain. In germline, CDR1 is SEHNR, CDR2 FQNEAQ (reference sequence). Trimming removed 5 bases from V and 7 bases from J, with 8 bases in between. CDR3 length: 12 residues. This chain's CDR3 is CASSLQDGELFF. Written as DNA, the CDR3 is TGTGCCAGCAGCCTTCAGGACGGGGAGCTGTTTTTT.

V usage is TRBV6-5 and J usage is TRBJ1-2; 9 bases map to TRBD1. The CDR3 runs 14 residues. Germline-derived CDR1 and CDR2 are MNHEY and SVGAGI. J was trimmed by 5 bases and V by 8 bases; bases with no gene match: 9. For the CDR3, the DNA is TGTGCCAGCGGGCGGACAGGGGAAGGGTATGGCTACACCTTC. This gives the protein CASGRTGEGYGYTF.

The genes are TRBV11-2 and TRBJ1-2; D remains ambiguous. V was clipped by 2 bases and J by 5 bases, with 12 bases between them. Germline CDR1 reads SGHAT; CDR2 reads FQNNGV. The CDR3 has 14 amino acids. This CDR3 reads CASSLNSEIYGYTF. The CDR3 DNA reads as TGTGCCAGCAGCTTAAACAGCGAGATTTATGGCTACACCTTC.

The chain links TRBV27 to TRBJ1-5; D uncertain. Deletions cut 2 bases from V and 0 bases from J, with 11 bases between. This CDR3 is 16 amino acids long. CDR1 and CDR2 (germline): MNHEY, SMNVEV (reference sequence). The DNA of the CDR3 is TGTGCCAGCAGTTTAGATGGCACCTATAGCAATCAGCCCCAGCATTTT. As protein: CASSLDGTYSNQPQHF.